The subject of this entry is one T cell receptor beta chain. What this receptor recognizes is not known. The input lacks base qualities; no much larger clone sits a single base away. The sample belongs to a study of T cell responses to AZD1222 COVID-19 vaccine (dated by TCRdb to the early 2020s). Regarding the complete study: AZD1222 recipients given second doses at about 4 weeks or at about 12 weeks were pooled, since spike-specific TCR depth and breadth were not found to differ between the two schedules. TCR sequencing was performed for 230 to 250 trial participants, of whom about 200 were given two doses of AZD1222 and roughly 25 were given two doses of MenACWY control vaccine. Trial participants were enrolled into age subgroups of 18-55, 56-69 and 70-plus years, which contained 148, 28 and 57 TCR-sequenced participants, respectively.

The CDR3 regions of human TCRbeta chains were analyzed by immunosequencing. The authors processed their data as follows. TCRs in the repertoires were matched against a reference library of SARS-CoV-2-specific TCRs that had been generated with the MIRA antigen-specificity platform. Breadth meant the fraction of unique TCRs that were SARS-CoV-2-associated, whereas depth meant the fraction of total T cells that were SARS-CoV-2-associated. Using the MIRA data, each spike-specific TCR was assigned both to the spike region to which the TCR was reactive and to a CD4 or CD8 class. Log10-transformed breadth and depth values were compared by one-way ANOVA with Sidak's multiple comparisons tests. TCRdb took this table from immuneACCESS and kept in-frame rearrangements with V and J called. Such tables lack part of the clones; where checked against another copy, unresolved V genes explain under half of the gap, and the rest is unexplained. The D gene and trimming were derived from the DNA, and the V and J assignments and clone size from that table. The sample includes tens of thousands of clones, with about nine tenths observed a single time. About a fifth of the sample is in the top ten clones.

The sample's time point, from its label and the paper: baseline before first vaccination. The vaccinee samples were drawn from two UK trials, COV001 and COV002, one of which was a single-blind randomized controlled phase 2/3 trial testing AZD1222 (ChAdOx1 nCoV-19) in healthy adults. For TCRbeta chain sequencing, PBMC samples from trial participants were taken at day 0 and at day 28 after the second dose. Summary of the overall study and its limitations: Epitopes outside the regions mutated in the B.1.351 and B.1.1.7 variants were reportedly recognized by nearly half of the unique spike-specific TCRs. Vaccine-associated CD4 TCRs spanned the whole spike protein, with dominant responses in regions 160-218 and 743-854. Because no day 14 peak-response samples were available, repertoires were characterized only after the peak T cell response. After two AZD1222 doses, both the breadth and the depth of spike-specific TCRs were significantly higher than at day 0 and than in MenACWY recipients. Most participants were white British and females outnumbered males, and the authors suggested that clonal diversity may have been underestimated. In the small 56-69-year group, the increase in depth fell short of significance, most likely because of low power. Conclusions about previously exposed vaccinees were limited because only five to seven AZD1222 recipients were SARS-CoV-2 seropositive at baseline.

CDR1 and CDR2 were assigned from the germline V gene as SGHRS and YFSETQ. Compared with germline, V lacks 3 bases and J lacks 6 bases; bases without a gene match: 6. From cysteine to phenylalanine, the CDR3 is 13 amino acids long. Only the CDR3 part of the read is kept: 39 bases, read in frame from the first base. Sequenced here: peripheral blood, sampled on day 0 of AZD1222 vaccination. In this chain, TRBV5-1 is recombined with TRBJ2-7; the junction holds 7 bases that match TRBD1. This TCR derives from an adult in good health. The DNA sequence is TGCGCCAGCAGCTGGGACAGCCAACTCGAGCAGTACTTC. It specifies CASSWDSQLEQYF.